Listed here are 20 T cell receptor beta chains from one sample, sequenced in a study of cytomegalovirus exposure and HLA in healthy donors. The PCR contained 60 Vbeta and 13 Jbeta primers. This table comes from immunoSEQ multiplex PCR, and its TCRdb copy is limited to in-frame clones, with some not included. Of 210,000 or so clones listed, approximately 80% are singletons. The sequenced sample was PBMCs. These receptors came from a girl aged 2 to 9 in good health and CMV-seronegative.

This clone was seen once. The V and J genes are TRBV6-1 and TRBJ1-2; 7 bases line up with TRBD1. Germline assignment: CDR1 MNHNS and CDR2 SASEGT. V trimming: 7 bases; J trimming: 11 bases; junction bases outside the gene matches: 13. The CDR3 sequence is 13 residues long. The CDR3 loop reads CASILQTGRGYTF. CDR3 nucleotide sequence: TGTGCCAGCATCCTACAGACAGGGCGAGGTTACACCTTC.

Only one count was recorded for this clone. This rearrangement joins TRBV7-2 to TRBJ1-6; 7 nucleotides agree with TRBD1. Germline CDR1 reads SGHTA; CDR2 reads FQGNSA. Trimming removed 4 bases from V and 10 bases from J; junction bases left unmatched: 7. The CDR3 is made up of 14 amino acids. CDR3 sequence: CASSSQRGPSPLHF. In DNA form, the CDR3 reads TGTGCCAGCAGCTCCCAGAGGGGGCCCTCACCCCTCCACTTT.

The chain has TRBV2 and TRBJ2-2, with 10 bases fitting TRBD2. Germline V CDR1 and CDR2: SNHLY, FYNNEI. Trimming took 7 bases from V and 9 from J; bases not matched to a gene: 8. The CDR3 spans 14 residues. CDR3 coding DNA: TGTGCCAGCAATCCAGCGGGGGGGCCCAGGGAGCTGTTTTTT. Translation gives CASNPAGGPRELFF.

The chain combines TRBV7-9 with TRBJ2-3, with a tentative D call TRBD2 (6 bases). The CDR3 has 13 amino acids. Germline V gives CDR1 SEHNR, CDR2 FQNEAQ (reference sequence). The V end lost 5 bases, the J end lost 2 bases, and 8 bases lay between the germline ends. The CDR3 sequence is CASSRDFTDTQYF. CDR3 DNA sequence: TGTGCCAGCAGCCGGGACTTCACAGATACGCAGTATTTT.

The chain couples TRBV29-1 to TRBJ1-2, with D possibly TRBD1 on 5 matching bases. Germline V gene sequence: CDR1 SQVTM, CDR2 ANQGSEA. V was clipped by 6 bases and J by 4 bases, with 18 bases between them. This CDR3 spans 14 amino acids. CDR3 in amino acids: CSVGDWPNLYGYTF. Here the CDR3 DNA reads TGCAGCGTAGGGGACTGGCCTAACCTCTATGGCTACACCTTC.

The rearrangement joins TRBV7-9 to TRBJ2-5; 9 nucleotides line up with TRBD2. The CDR3 runs 16 residues. Germline V lookup: CDR1 SEHNR, CDR2 FQNEAQ (reference sequence). J gave up 2 bases and V 5 bases, and 9 bases lay outside the gene matches. The CDR3 DNA sequence: TGTGCCAGCAGCCCTTCTTTAGCGGGAGTTCAAGAGACCCAGTACTTC. Translating gives CASSPSLAGVQETQYF.

The gene calls are TRBV7-3 and TRBJ2-3; maybe TRBD1 (6 bases). The CDR3 extends over 15 amino acids. V lost 5 bases, J lost 2 bases, and 14 bases lay in between. The germline V gene encodes CDR1 SGHTA and CDR2 FQGTGA. This chain's CDR3 is CASSPQSGATDTQYF. DNA for the CDR3: TGTGCCAGCAGCCCCCAGTCAGGGGCCACAGATACGCAGTATTTT.

This clone was seen only a few times. This chain uses TRBV9 with TRBJ2-7, with D possibly TRBD1 on 6 matching bases. With 2 bases removed from V and 6 bases from J, the gap between germline ends came to 12 bases. Germline V gene sequence: CDR1 SGDLS, CDR2 YYNGEE. The CDR3 is 13 amino acids. The CDR3 sequence is CASSVRGTGEQYF. The CDR3 DNA sequence: TGTGCCAGCAGCGTCAGGGGAACGGGCGAGCAGTACTTC.

The chain links TRBV4-2 to TRBJ1-1; no clear D. Germline CDR1 LGHNA, CDR2 YNFKEQ. Trimming took 0 bases from V and 5 from J, leaving 7 bases between them. The CDR3 extends over 13 amino acids. As DNA, the CDR3 is TGTGCCAGCAGCCAAGAGGCAGGTACTGAAGCTTTCTTT. This translates into CASSQEAGTEAFF.

V usage is TRBV11-2 and J usage is TRBJ2-7; TRBD1 matches at 8 bases. There are 15 residues in the CDR3. V gave up 3 bases and J gave up 2 bases; unmatched junction bases: 6. Germline CDR1 is SGHAT and CDR2 is FQNNGV. The DNA for the CDR3 is TGTGCCAGCAGCTTCATACGGGACAGGACCTACGAGCAGTACTTC. Its protein is CASSFIRDRTYEQYF.

V is TRBV6-5 and J is TRBJ2-7; D might be TRBD1 (5 bases). Between the trimmed V and J ends, which lost 2 bases and 5 bases, there was a span of 16 bases. Germline lookup yields CDR1 MNHEY and CDR2 SVGAGI. CDR3 size: 15 residues. The DNA for the CDR3 is TGTGCCAGCAGTTACACGGGCAGGGATATCGACGAGCAGTACTTC. Its protein product is CASSYTGRDIDEQYF.

The CDR3 here is CASVRDGGTEAFF. The CDR3 region has the DNA TGTGCTAGTGTGAGGGACGGGGGCACTGAAGCTTTCTTT. The chain combines TRBV12-5 with TRBJ1-1; possible D gene TRBD1, 5 bases. The CDR3 totals 13 residues. Germline CDR1 is LGHNT and CDR2 is FRNRAP. Deletions cut 7 bases from V and 4 bases from J, with 13 bases between.

The rearrangement uses TRBV11-2 and TRBJ1-5; D possibly corresponds to TRBD1 (5 bases). Germline V CDR1 and CDR2: SGHAT, FQNNGV. CDR3 length: 15 residues. Trimming shortened V by 1 base and J by 5 bases, and 12 bases separated the two germline ends. Here the CDR3 reads CASSLGRVDDQPQHF. The CDR3 coding sequence is TGTGCCAGCAGCTTAGGCAGGGTCGACGATCAGCCCCAGCATTTT.

The V call is TRBV7-2, the J call TRBJ2-6, with a weak D call TRBD1 (6 bases). Trimming took off 4 bases at V and 0 bases at J, with 13 bases between the two ends. In germline, CDR1 is SGHTA, CDR2 FQGNSA. The CDR3 has 17 amino acids. CDR3 amino acids: CASSWDKTHSGANVLTF. The DNA of the CDR3 is TGTGCCAGCAGCTGGGACAAGACACACTCTGGGGCCAACGTCCTGACTTTC.

This clone was observed a single time. The chain joins TRBV7-6 to TRBJ1-5; the match to TRBD1 covers 9 bases. Trimming at V came to 5 bases and at J to 1 base, leaving 18 bases not matched to a gene. CDR3 length: 20 residues. In germline, CDR1 is SGHVS, CDR2 FNYEAQ. The CDR3 region is CASSHPGTGPSWGSNQPQHF. The CDR3 DNA sequence: TGTGCCAGCAGCCACCCCGGGACAGGGCCGTCTTGGGGGAGCAATCAGCCCCAGCATTTT.

This CDR3 is CASSERAGNQPQHF. CDR3 DNA sequence: TGTGCCAGCAGTGAACGGGCAGGGAATCAGCCCCAGCATTTT. The rearrangement uses TRBV6-1 and TRBJ1-5; tentatively, D is TRBD1 (5 bases). Between the trimmed V and J ends, which lost 2 bases and 4 bases, there was a span of 9 bases. The germline gives CDR1 MNHNS, CDR2 SASEGT. The CDR3 spans 14 residues.

The chain combines TRBV5-1 with TRBJ2-1, with no clear D. CDR1 and CDR2 from the germline V gene are SGHRS and YFSETQ. V gave up 0 bases and J gave up 0 bases, with 10 bases separating them. The CDR3 spans 16 residues. In nucleotides, the CDR3 is TGCGCCAGCAGCTTGGAGCCGCGGATCTCCTACAATGAGCAGTTCTTC. Translation gives CASSLEPRISYNEQFF. The full variable domain, with the rest looked up from reference TRBV5-1 and TRBJ2-1, is KAGVTQTPRYLIKTRGQQVTLSCSPISGHRSVSWYQQTPGQGLQFLFEYFSETQRNKGNFPGRFSGRQFSNSRSEMNVSTLELGDSALYLCASSLEPRISYNEQFFGPGTRLTVL.

The rearrangement uses TRBV7-6 and TRBJ2-7; the match to TRBD1 covers 7 bases. CDR1 and CDR2 from the germline V gene are SGHVS and FNYEAQ. V trimming: 5 bases; J trimming: 9 bases; junction bases outside the gene matches: 16. The CDR3 length is 15 residues. The CDR3 bases are TGTGCCAGCAGCACCCGGACAGGAGCGATGGATGGGCAGTACTTC. It translates to CASSTRTGAMDGQYF.

The chain combines TRBV6-5 with TRBJ2-7; TRBD2 matches 7 bases. The CDR3 totals 15 residues. J was trimmed by 7 bases and V by 4 bases; bases with no gene match: 13. Germline loops: CDR1 MNHEY, CDR2 SVGAGI. The CDR3 coding sequence is TGTGCCAGCAGTTTAAAAGCGGGACGGGTCGGAGAGCAGTACTTC. It specifies CASSLKAGRVGEQYF.

This chain links TRBV2 with TRBJ1-4; the D gene is possibly TRBD1 (6 bases). The V end was cut by 6 bases, the J end by 7 bases, with 15 bases between. Germline V CDR1 and CDR2: SNHLY, FYNNEI. The CDR3 has 14 amino acids. In nucleotides, the CDR3 is TGTGCCAGCAGCTTTAACAGGGCTCGTGAAAAACTGTTTTTT. It translates to CASSFNRAREKLFF. Together with reference TRBV2 and TRBJ1-4, the CDR3 gives the full variable domain: EPEVTQTPSHQVTQMGQEVILRCVPISNHLYFYWYRQILGQKVEFLVSFYNNEISEKSEIFDDQFSVERPDGSNFTLKIRSTKLEDSAMYFCASSFNRAREKLFFGSGTQLSVL.